A single sample is the source of the 31 T cell receptor beta chains below, sequenced in a study of type 1 regulatory T cells (dated by TCRdb to the early 2020s). Sequencer: Illumina MiSeq. TCRdb's own reprocessing of the public reads used fastp at Q25 and MiXCR and kept productive beta chains. Here each entry gathers all rows of one CDR3 protein and keeps the most common genes and DNA. The sample data list 90,000 to 100,000 distinct CDR3 sequences, and 25% to 40% of these were observed just once. Roughly 2.2% of the sample lies in the top ten. Source material: CD4+ T cells, either the whole sample or a sorted fraction (not recorded which). These TCRs come from a human donor in good health.

The gene calls are TRBV7-8 and TRBJ2-5; D not resolved. Per germline, CDR1 SGHVS and CDR2 FQNEAQ. CDR3 size: 13 residues. Trimming took 1 base from V and 2 from J, leaving 5 bases between them. This CDR3 reads CASSLVGQETQYF. CDR3 coding DNA: TGTGCCAGCAGCTTAGTCGGACAAGAGACCCAGTACTTC.

The V call is TRBV5-1, the J call TRBJ2-2; 7 nucleotides match TRBD1. CDR1 SGHRS and CDR2 YFSETQ come from the germline V gene. V was clipped by 0 bases and J by 6 bases; unmatched bases: 8. The CDR3 extends over 16 amino acids. The CDR3 region has the DNA TGCGCCAGCAGCTTGGGAGGACAGGTTAAGGCCGGGGAGCTGTTTTTT. It is translated as CASSLGGQVKAGELFF.

This clonotype was found a few times. The chain couples TRBV4-1 to TRBJ2-2; D may be TRBD2 (5 bases). The CDR3 length is 15 residues. CDR1 is MGHRA, CDR2 YSYEKL, per germline. The V and J ends lost 4 bases and 1 base respectively, with 10 bases between them. CDR3 amino acids: CASSLRAENTGELFF. Here the CDR3 DNA reads TGCGCCAGCAGCCTGAGGGCGGAGAACACCGGGGAGCTGTTTTTT.

A few counts support this clonotype. This rearrangement joins TRBV3-1 to TRBJ2-3, with 11 bases fitting TRBD2. Germline CDR1 is LGHDT and CDR2 is YNNKEL (reference sequence). The length of the CDR3 is 15 residues. V trimming: 2 bases; J trimming: 4 bases; junction bases outside the gene matches: 2. The CDR3 loop is CASSQIAGGADTQYF. The DNA of the CDR3 is TGTGCCAGCAGCCAAATAGCGGGAGGGGCAGATACGCAGTATTTT.

This clonotype showed up just a few times. The gene calls are TRBV20-1 and TRBJ1-5; D not resolved. The CDR3 runs 13 residues. Germline CDR1 DFQATT, CDR2 SNEGSKA (reference sequence). Trimming pared 7 bases from V and 2 bases from J, leaving 12 bases between. CDR3 region: CSGTESGNQPQHF. The CDR3 nucleotides are TGCAGTGGTACGGAGAGCGGCAATCAGCCCCAGCATTTT.

This clonotype was seen a handful of times. The rearrangement uses TRBV18 and TRBJ2-2, with TRBD1 identical over 7 bases. The CDR3 is 15 amino acids. Germline V gene lookup returns CDR1 KGHSH and CDR2 LQKENI. After removal of 10 bases from V and 0 bases from J, the junction contained 8 bases not matched to a gene. The CDR3 sequence is CATADGTANTGELFF. In DNA, the CDR3 is TGTGCCACGGCGGACGGGACAGCGAACACCGGGGAGCTGTTTTTT.

This chain uses TRBV6-2 or TRBV6-3 with TRBJ2-2; D gene ambiguous. V lost 3 bases, J lost 3 bases, and 8 bases lay in between. The CDR3 has 14 amino acids. In germline, CDR1 is MNHEY, CDR2 SVGEGT. CDR3 coding DNA: TGTGCCAGCAGTTATACCGCCCACACCGGGGAGCTGTTTTTT. Its protein is CASSYTAHTGELFF.

A few counts support this clonotype. The chain joins TRBV7-2 to TRBJ2-5, with D possibly matching TRBD1 (6 bases). The CDR3 sequence is 13 residues long. Trimming stripped 5 bases from V and 4 bases from J, with 11 bases between. The V gene's germline CDR1 is SGHTA and CDR2 FQGNSA. In DNA, the CDR3 is TGTGCCAGCAGCCTCCAGGGGACAGAGACCCAGTACTTC. It specifies CASSLQGTETQYF.

This clonotype was recorded a few times. This chain uses TRBV5-1 with TRBJ2-3; TRBD1 is a possible D gene (5 bases). Trimming took off 1 base at V and 3 bases at J, with 9 bases between the two ends. Germline V gene data show CDR1 as SGHRS and CDR2 as YFSETQ. The CDR3 is made up of 14 amino acids. CDR3 sequence (DNA): TGCGCCAGCAGCTTGACAGGTCGTACAGATACGCAGTATTTT. Its translation is CASSLTGRTDTQYF.

The chain is built from TRBV29-1 and TRBJ2-2; 8 bases fit TRBD1. The CDR3 has 13 residues. Losses at the gene ends were 7 bases for V and 3 bases for J; bases not matched to a gene: 4. Germline assignment: CDR1 SQVTM and CDR2 ANQGSEA. For the CDR3, the DNA is TGCAGCGCCCAGGGACAGGACACCGGGGAGCTGTTTTTT. It encodes CSAQGQDTGELFF.

Only a few counts were recorded for this clonotype. The genes are TRBV7-8 and TRBJ2-7; no reliable D call. V was clipped by 1 base and J by 1 base, with 11 bases between them. This CDR3 comprises 15 residues. Germline loops: CDR1 SGHVS, CDR2 FQNEAQ. The CDR3 loop is CASSLEMAVSYEQYF. The CDR3 DNA follows: TGTGCCAGCAGCTTAGAGATGGCGGTTTCCTACGAGCAGTACTTC.

V and J are TRBV30 and TRBJ2-5; possible D gene TRBD1, 6 bases. V dropped 3 bases and J dropped 3 bases, with 11 bases sitting between them. The CDR3 spans 13 residues. Looked up from germline, CDR1 is GTSNPN and CDR2 is SVGIG (reference sequence). The DNA for the CDR3 is TGTGCCTGGAGCTCGACAGGAAAAGAGACCCAGTACTTC. Translated: CAWSSTGKETQYF. Filled out from reference TRBV30 and TRBJ2-5, the complete variable domain reads SQTIHQWPATLVQPVGSPLSLECTVEGTSNPNLYWYRQAAGRGLQLLFYSVGIGQISSEVPQNLSASRPQDRQFILSSKKLLLSDSGFYLCAWSSTGKETQYFGPGTRLLVL.

The sample holds a few counts of this clonotype. The chain carries TRBV3-1 and TRBJ1-5; D uncertain. Trimming left V 1 base short and J 0 bases short, with 4 bases between. Germline V gene sequence: CDR1 LGHDT, CDR2 YNNKEL (reference sequence). The CDR3 spans 14 residues. CDR3: CASSQGSSNQPQHF. For the CDR3, the DNA is TGTGCCAGCAGCCAAGGCAGTAGCAATCAGCCCCAGCATTTT.

CDR3 loop: CSVGFKGQGRFYTF. In DNA form, the CDR3 reads TGCAGCGTTGGTTTTAAAGGACAGGGTCGGTTCTACACCTTC. The J gene is TRBJ1-2, the V gene TRBV29-1; 8 bases line up with TRBD1. CDR1 and CDR2 from the germline V gene are SQVTM and ANQGSEA. CDR3 length: 14 residues. The V and J ends lost 4 bases and 10 bases, in that order; junction bases with no gene match: 14.

The sample holds a few counts of this clonotype. The chain is built from TRBV12-3 or TRBV12-4 and TRBJ2-1, with TRBD2 matching over 7 bases. The CDR3 sequence is 13 residues long. The V gene end was trimmed by 7 bases and the J gene end by 5 bases; junction bases not matched to a gene: 5. CDR3: CASKRDSNNEQFF. CDR3 sequence (DNA): TGTGCCAGCAAGCGGGACTCTAACAATGAGCAGTTCTTC.

This clonotype was detected a few times. CDR3 nucleotide sequence: TGTGCCAGTAACAACAGGGTGGCTAATGAAAAACTGTTTTTT. Translation: CASNNRVANEKLFF. The chain recombines TRBV19 with TRBJ1-4, with D perhaps matching TRBD1 (6 bases). Germline loops: CDR1 LNHDA, CDR2 SQIVND (reference sequence). V lost 7 bases to trimming and J lost 3 bases, with 12 bases between them. CDR3 length: 14 amino acids. Using reference TRBV19 and TRBJ1-4 for the parts outside the CDR3, the full variable domain is DGGITQSPKYLFRKEGQNVTLSCEQNLNHDAMYWYRQDPGQGLRLIYYSQIVNDFQKGDIAEGYSVSREKKESFPLTVTSAQKNPTAFYLCASNNRVANEKLFFGSGTQLSVL.

The gene calls are TRBV6-5 and TRBJ2-7; unclear D gene. The germline CDR1 and CDR2 sequences are MNHEY and SVGAGI. The CDR3 runs 13 residues. V was shortened by 5 bases and J by 0 bases, with 8 bases between the two germline ends. CDR3 sequence reads: CASSSWPSYEQYF. Written as DNA, the CDR3 is TGTGCCAGCAGTAGTTGGCCCTCCTACGAGCAGTACTTC.

On this clonotype itself: A junction boundary mismatches the germline segment, possibly from a read error. The chain uses TRBV2 and TRBJ2-1; D gene uncertain. The CDR3 is made up of 15 amino acids. Germline V gene lookup returns CDR1 SNHLY and CDR2 FYNNEI. The CDR3 region is CVSSVGFRQYNEQFF. CDR3 nucleotide sequence: TGTGTCAGCAGTGTGGGTTTCCGTCAATACAATGAGCAGTTCTTC.

This clonotype was observed a few times. The rearrangement links TRBV20-1 to TRBJ2-1; TRBD1 aligns across 8 bases. Germline values: CDR1 DFQATT, CDR2 SNEGSKA (reference sequence). The V and J ends lost 5 bases and 0 bases, in that order; junction bases with no gene match: 6. There are 15 residues in the CDR3. The chain's CDR3 is CSAASGTGSYNEQFF. For the CDR3, the DNA is TGCAGTGCTGCATCCGGGACAGGCTCCTACAATGAGCAGTTCTTC.

This chain uses TRBV5-1 with TRBJ2-3; 16 positions match TRBD2. Per the germline V gene, CDR1 is SGHRS and CDR2 is YFSETQ. CDR3 length: 18 amino acids. Trimming cost V 4 bases and J 0 bases; bases outside gene matches: 5. Here the CDR3 reads CASSTGLAGGLSTDTQYF. The DNA for the CDR3 is TGCGCCAGCAGCACGGGACTAGCGGGAGGGCTTAGCACAGATACGCAGTATTTT.

The chain joins TRBV14 to TRBJ2-7; D possibly corresponds to TRBD1 (5 bases). Trimming removed 5 bases from V and 2 bases from J, with 16 bases in between. The CDR3 has 15 residues. Germline V lookup: CDR1 SGHDN, CDR2 FVKESK. CDR3 nucleotides: TGTGCCAGCAGCAACCGGGCCCTAGGGGCCTACGAGCAGTACTTC. It is translated as CASSNRALGAYEQYF.

This clonotype was seen only once. This sequence may be a read error, since a much larger clone differs from it by one base. The chain has TRBV5-1 and TRBJ2-5; unclear D gene. V shed 1 base and J shed 3 bases, with 7 bases lying between them. The length of the CDR3 is 13 residues. The germline V gene has CDR1 SGHRS and CDR2 YFSETQ. Written as DNA, the CDR3 is TGCGCCAGCAGCTTGCTCAGTGAAGAGACCCAGTACTTC. It is translated as CASSLLSEETQYF.

As regards this clonotype: A read error may account for a junction end that differs from germline. CDR3 sequence (DNA): TGTGCCAGCAGGCTAGCGGGAGGGCCGACCGGGGGGCTGTTTTTT. This translates into CASRLAGGPTGGLFF. This chain connects TRBV3-1 to TRBJ2-2, with 12 bases lining up with TRBD2. The germline V gene encodes CDR1 LGHDT and CDR2 YNNKEL (reference sequence). The CDR3 has 15 amino acids.

The V and J genes are TRBV6-1 and TRBJ1-1; D is unresolved. Germline CDR1 and CDR2: MNHNS and SASEGT. This CDR3 region has 13 residues. Trimming pared 2 bases from V and 6 bases from J, leaving 10 bases between. CDR3 in DNA: TGTGCCAGCAGTGAAATAGGGAATCCTGAAGCTTTCTTT. This gives the protein CASSEIGNPEAFF.

This chain connects TRBV5-4 to TRBJ2-1, with 9 bases identical to TRBD2. The germline gives CDR1 SGHNT, CDR2 YYREEE (reference sequence). This CDR3 has 16 amino acids. J gave up 0 bases and V 10 bases, and 11 bases lay outside the gene matches. The CDR3 reads CASSREGLDSYNEQFF. In DNA form, the CDR3 reads TGTGCCTCTTCGCGGGAGGGCCTAGACTCCTACAATGAGCAGTTCTTC.

The chain employs TRBV5-1 and TRBJ2-7, with 13 bases that match TRBD2. This CDR3 has 19 amino acids. The V gene's germline CDR1 is SGHRS and CDR2 YFSETQ. Germline trimming cut 4 bases from V and 1 base from J; bases unmatched to any gene: 14. DNA of the CDR3: TGCGCCAGCAGCCCGGGGACTAGCGGGAATCGACCTCGGTCCTACGAGCAGTACTTC. It specifies CASSPGTSGNRPRSYEQYF.

This clonotype was picked up a small number of times. J is TRBJ2-7 and V is TRBV19; D is ambiguous. The V gene lost 2 bases and the J gene lost 4 bases, with 15 bases spanning the gap. The CDR3 contains 15 residues. Germline V CDR1 and CDR2: LNHDA, SQIVND (reference sequence). CDR3 protein: CASSINHLVGYEQYF. CDR3 DNA: TGTGCCAGTAGTATAAACCACCTGGTGGGTTACGAGCAGTACTTC. Full variable domain (outside the CDR3, taken from reference TRBV19 and TRBJ2-7): DGGITQSPKYLFRKEGQNVTLSCEQNLNHDAMYWYRQDPGQGLRLIYYSQIVNDFQKGDIAEGYSVSREKKESFPLTVTSAQKNPTAFYLCASSINHLVGYEQYFGPGTRLTVT.

This clonotype occurred once. The genes are TRBV7-6 and TRBJ2-7; 7 bases align to TRBD2. V lost 1 base, J lost 2 bases, and 14 bases stayed unmatched. This CDR3 region has 18 residues. CDR1 is SGHVS and CDR2 is FNYEAQ in the germline V gene. CDR3 loop: CASSLGWGGPGLAYEQYF. In DNA, the CDR3 is TGTGCCAGCAGCTTAGGGTGGGGGGGACCCGGACTAGCCTACGAGCAGTACTTC.

This clonotype turned up a few times. The chain recombines TRBV9 with TRBJ2-6, with D possibly called TRBD1 or TRBD2 (5 bases each). Germline-derived CDR1 and CDR2 are SGDLS and YYNGEE. Trimming shortened V by 3 bases and J by 4 bases, and 11 bases separated the two germline ends. The CDR3 sequence is 15 residues long. CDR3 coding DNA: TGTGCCAGCAGCGCCGGGACGCTAGGGGCCAACGTCCTGACTTTC. It specifies CASSAGTLGANVLTF.

This clonotype appeared a few times. The chain combines TRBV20-1 with TRBJ1-4, with D possibly matching TRBD1 (5 bases). Between the trimmed V and J ends, which lost 4 bases and 7 bases, there was a span of 25 bases. This CDR3 has 17 residues. The germline gives CDR1 DFQATT, CDR2 SNEGSKA (reference sequence). The CDR3 sequence is CSATSQGGAAVSEKLFF. CDR3 in DNA: TGCAGTGCTACGTCCCAGGGCGGGGCCGCGGTGTCTGAAAAACTGTTTTTT.

V usage is TRBV6-6 and J usage is TRBJ2-6; D perhaps matches TRBD2 (5 bases). The CDR3 totals 16 residues. The V and J ends lost 0 bases and 2 bases respectively, with 8 bases between them. Germline-derived CDR1 and CDR2 are MNHNY and SVGAGI (reference sequence). The CDR3: CASSYSRGPGANVLTF. CDR3 bases: TGTGCCAGCAGTTACTCGAGAGGGCCTGGGGCCAACGTCCTGACTTTC.